The present T cell receptor beta chain was sequenced within a study of T-cell reconstitution after alpha-beta-depleted transplantation in children. For TCRbeta, the library was prepared with unique molecular identifiers. A single record per CDR3 protein comes from TCRdb applying MiXCR to the PCR reads. The table has 450,000 to 550,000 distinct CDR3 sequences, about an eighth seen once. About this clonotype itself: The target antigen is unknown.

Findings of the study overall: Several hundred expanded graft clones reportedly supplied alpha-beta T cells about two months after transplant. Several patients had high TCRbeta diversity at day 60; it came from surviving recipient T cells and thymic progenitors.

Material: PBMCs, mostly from graft donor cells, obtained 180 days after TCRalphabeta/CD19-depleted stem cell transplant. The sequence was obtained from a female patient aged 2 to 10 who had a stem cell transplant for aplastic anemia, so the T cells may come from the graft donor.

DNA of the CDR3: TGTGCCAGCAGCTTAGGTAACAGGGGGCCAGGCAATCAGCCCCAGCATTTT. Translating gives CASSLGNRGPGNQPQHF. The chain recombines TRBV7-6 with TRBJ1-5; 9 bases map to TRBD1. The CDR3 sequence is 17 residues long. Germline CDR1 and CDR2: SGHVS and FNYEAQ. Losses at the gene ends were 1 base for V and 2 bases for J; bases not matched to a gene: 6.